Listed below are T cell receptor beta chains from one sample, sequenced in a study of response to subunit inactivated influenza vaccine. TCRdb redid the calling of the RT-PCR reads with MiXCR, one entry per CDR3 protein. The sample shows hundreds of thousands of distinct CDR3 sequences, about 14% of them seen only once. This specimen was PBMCs from blood, taken roughly 2 weeks before vaccination. These receptors came from a man aged 50 to 60 who received an inactivated influenza vaccine. The CDR3 runs from the conserved cysteine through the conserved F or W. A D gene is named only where the DNA matches it firmly. Not all rows give a size; the values are once, few, many and, for expanded clones, a class.

>TRBV9|TRBD2|NA|TRBJ2-5
TGTGCCAGCAGCTTACCGGGGGGGACCCAGTACTTC
CASSLPGGTQYF
>TRBV29-1|TRBD1|NA|TRBJ2-7
TGCAGCGTTCGTGGGGCAGGGGGCAAGTGCGAGCAGTACTTC
CSVRGAGGKCEQYF
>TRBV6-5|NA|few|TRBJ2-2
TGTGCCAGCAGTTACTCGAATTGGGACAACACCGGGGAGCTGTTTTTT
CASSYSNWDNTGELFF
>TRBV6-2/TRBV6-3|NA|few|TRBJ2-1
TGTGCCAGCAGTTACGGCGGGGCCTCCTACAATGAGCAGTTCTTC
CASSYGGASYNEQFF
>TRBV28|NA|many|TRBJ2-5
TGTGCCAGCAGTGCACGGCCTCAAGAGACCCAGTACTTC
CASSARPQETQYF
>TRBV4-2|NA|NA|TRBJ2-1
TGTGCCAGCAGCCCCAACAAGGCAGGGTTGGTTGGTAATGAGCAGTTCTTC
CASSPNKAGLVGNEQFF
>TRBV6-1|NA|NA|TRBJ1-2
TGTGCCAGCAGCACCCGGAGACGAAACAACTATGGCTACACCTTC
CASSTRRRNNYGYTF
>TRBV12-3/TRBV12-4|NA|many|TRBJ1-2
TGTGCCAGCAGGAGGGTAAATCTCCCGTGGACCTTC
CASRRVNLPWTF
>TRBV24-1|NA|NA|TRBJ1-4
TGTGCCACCAGCGGACATCCAACTAATGAAAAACTGTTTTTT
CATSGHPTNEKLFF
>TRBV7-2|NA|NA|TRBJ2-5
TGTGCCAGCAGTACCTTTGGGGGCGGGACCAAAGAGACCCAGTACTTC
CASSTFGGGTKETQYF
>TRBV20-1|NA|many|TRBJ1-2
TGCAGTGCACGGAACGGGGGCTACACCTTC
CSARNGGYTF
>TRBV24-1|TRBD1|many|TRBJ2-5
TGTGCCACCAGTGATTTAACAGGGGGTACGGAGACCCAGTACTTC
CATSDLTGGTETQYF
>TRBV12-3/TRBV12-4|NA|many|TRBJ2-1
TGTGCCAGCACCCTCGGGGTTCCTTACAATGAGCAGTTCTTC
CASTLGVPYNEQFF
>TRBV12-3/TRBV12-4|TRBD2|NA|TRBJ2-5
TGTGCCAGCAGTTCGGGACTAGTCACAGAGACCCAGTACTTC
CASSSGLVTETQYF
>TRBV4-1|TRBD1|few|TRBJ2-1
TGCGCCAGCAGCCAAGGGGACAGGGGGCCCAATGAGCAGTTCTTC
CASSQGDRGPNEQFF
>TRBV7-2|NA|many|TRBJ2-7
TGTGCCAGCAGCGTCCGCTACGAGCAGTACTTC
CASSVRYEQYF
>TRBV12-3/TRBV12-4|NA|many|TRBJ1-5
TGTGCCAGCAGTGGGTCTAGCAATCAGCCCCAGCATTTT
CASSGSSNQPQHF
>TRBV3-1|NA|few|TRBJ2-3
TGTGCCAGCAGCCAACTAGCGTTTAGCACAGATACGCAGTATTTT
CASSQLAFSTDTQYF
>TRBV4-3|NA|NA|TRBJ2-5
TGCGCCAGCAGCCAAGATATGGCAGGGGGGGGGGAGACCCAGTACTTC
CASSQDMAGGGETQYF
>TRBV24-1|TRBD1|NA|TRBJ2-3
TGTGCCACCAGTTCCGGGACAGGGGGTCCCCTCTCCACAGATACGCACTATTTT
CATSSGTGGPLSTDTHYF
>TRBV4-2|NA|NA|TRBJ2-4
TGTGCCAGCAGCCAAGACAAGTCCCCGGGAGCCAAAAACATTCAGTACTTC
CASSQDKSPGAKNIQYF
>TRBV7-6|NA|NA|TRBJ2-1
TGTGCCAGCAGCTTAGCGTGGCTCAATGAGCAGTTCTTC
CASSLAWLNEQFF
>TRBV13|TRBD1|few|TRBJ1-1
TGTGCCAGCATCCTCCCTAGACCGACAGGGCTGAACACTGAAGCTTTCTTT
CASILPRPTGLNTEAFF
>TRBV28|TRBD2|many|TRBJ2-3
TGTGCCAGCAGTTTATCGGGACTAGCGGGGGTTTCGTTCACAGATACGCAGTATTTT
CASSLSGLAGVSFTDTQYF